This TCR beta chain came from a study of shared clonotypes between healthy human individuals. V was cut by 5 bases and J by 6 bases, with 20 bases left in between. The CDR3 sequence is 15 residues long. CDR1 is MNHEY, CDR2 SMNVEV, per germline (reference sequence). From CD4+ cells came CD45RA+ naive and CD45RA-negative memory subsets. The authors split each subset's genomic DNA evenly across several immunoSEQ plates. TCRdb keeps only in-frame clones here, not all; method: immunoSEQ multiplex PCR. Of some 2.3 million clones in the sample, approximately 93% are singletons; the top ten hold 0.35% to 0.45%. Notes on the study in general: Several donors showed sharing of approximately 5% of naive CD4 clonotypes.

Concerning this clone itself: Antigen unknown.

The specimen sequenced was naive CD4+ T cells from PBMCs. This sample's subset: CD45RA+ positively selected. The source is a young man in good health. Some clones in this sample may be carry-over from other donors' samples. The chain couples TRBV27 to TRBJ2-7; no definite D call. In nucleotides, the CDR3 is TGTGCCAGCAGTACCCCCTCGTCGCCTTCATCCGAGCAGTACTTC. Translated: CASSTPSSPSSEQYF.